This T cell receptor beta chain was sequenced for a study of OX40 agonist ivuxolimab in advanced cancers. General observations from the study: CD8+ T cells showed, on average, more clonal expansion than CD4+ cells.

Method: immunoSEQ multiplex PCR; TCRdb's copy keeps in-frame clones and lacks some. This sample carries around 45,000 clones, roughly nine tenths of them seen once, and the ten largest clones take around 5.6%. The germline V gene has CDR1 MNHEY and CDR2 SVGAGI. V was pared by 6 bases and J by 0 bases, with 9 bases between. CDR3 length: 15 amino acids. A history of autoimmune disease or systemic immunosuppression excluded patients. As for this clone: Its antigen is still unknown.

The chain carries TRBV6-5 and TRBJ2-6; D call uncertain. The specimen was CD4+ or CD8+ T cells sorted from blood, collected in a trial of the OX40 agonist ivuxolimab. The receptor was isolated from an adult with an advanced solid tumor such as melanoma, head and neck, liver or kidney cancer. The CDR3 spells CASSPRSSGANVLTF. The CDR3 nucleotides are TGTGCCAGCAGCCCCAGGAGCTCTGGGGCCAACGTCCTGACTTTC.